The 15 T cell receptor beta chains given below trace back to one sample, sequenced in a study of blood T cell repertoires in COVID-19. Using immunoSEQ multiplex PCR, the repertoire was profiled, and TCRdb retains in-frame clones only, with some absent. This sample yields fewer than 25,000 clones, of which about 89% are seen a single time; roughly 4.7% belongs to the top ten. Specimen: peripheral blood. All receptors derive from a man aged 45-60 years with active COVID-19.

The J gene is TRBJ1-5, the V gene TRBV25-1; 8 bases are shared with TRBD1. The CDR3 is 14 amino acids. The germline gives CDR1 MGHDK, CDR2 SYGVNS. With 3 bases clipped from V and 6 bases from J, the junction kept 4 bases outside the gene matches. The CDR3 is CASSDTGGGQPQHF. The CDR3 region has the DNA TGTGCCAGCAGTGACACAGGGGGAGGTCAGCCCCAGCATTTT.

This chain connects TRBV20-1 to TRBJ2-3; no reliable D call. The CDR3 has 16 residues. V dropped 3 bases and J dropped 4 bases, with 20 bases sitting between them. Germline assignment: CDR1 DFQATT and CDR2 SNEGSKA (reference sequence). CDR3 DNA: TGCAGTGCTAGTCCCGCAGACGGCGGCCGGCCAGATACGCAGTATTTT. Protein product: CSASPADGGRPDTQYF.

The chain couples TRBV11-2 to TRBJ2-5; no clear D gene. The CDR3 is 12 amino acids. From germline, CDR1 is SGHAT and CDR2 FQNNGV. V was pared by 5 bases and J by 5 bases, with 9 bases between. Here the CDR3 reads CASSPGAETQYF. The CDR3, as DNA: TGTGCCAGCAGCCCCGGTGCGGAGACCCAGTACTTC.

V gene TRBV5-1 combines with J gene TRBJ2-3; D might be TRBD2 (7 bases). V was shortened by 4 bases and J by 3 bases, with 15 bases between the two germline ends. The CDR3 runs to 15 residues. Germline V lookup: CDR1 SGHRS, CDR2 YFSETQ. CDR3 bases: TGCGCCAGCAGCGCGTTCAGGGGAGGGACAGATACGCAGTATTTT. This translates into CASSAFRGGTDTQYF.

The rearrangement links TRBV11-2 to TRBJ2-1; 8 bases map to TRBD2. The germline gives CDR1 SGHAT, CDR2 FQNNGV. The CDR3 sequence is 15 residues long. V lost 5 bases, J lost 4 bases, and 7 bases stayed unmatched. DNA for the CDR3: TGTGCCAGCAGCCCTCGGGGGGGGCCGTACAATGAGCAGTTCTTC. Translated, it gives CASSPRGGPYNEQFF.

This chain links TRBV11-2 with TRBJ2-7; TRBD1 matches 8 bases. J gave up 3 bases and V 0 bases, and 10 bases lay outside the gene matches. Germline lookup yields CDR1 SGHAT and CDR2 FQNNGV. The CDR3 length is 17 residues. The CDR3, as DNA: TGTGCCAGCAGCTTAGATAGTAAGGCAGGGGGCTTCTACGAGCAGTACTTC. This codes for CASSLDSKAGGFYEQYF. Full variable domain (remainder filled in from reference TRBV11-2 and TRBJ2-7): EAGVAQSPRYKIIEKRQSVAFWCNPISGHATLYWYQQILGQGPKLLIQFQNNGVVDDSQLPKDRFSAERLKGVDSTLKIQPAKLEDSAVYLCASSLDSKAGGFYEQYFGPGTRLTVT.

The chain has TRBV10-2 and TRBJ2-7; TRBD1 matches at 7 bases. The germline V gene has CDR1 WSHSY and CDR2 SAAADI. Trimming removed 3 bases from V and 0 bases from J; junction bases left unmatched: 5. CDR3 size: 15 residues. CDR3 sequence: CASSERQGFSYEQYF. In DNA, the CDR3 is TGCGCCAGCAGTGAAAGACAGGGATTCTCCTACGAGCAGTACTTC.

V usage is TRBV7-2 and J usage is TRBJ2-7; perhaps TRBD1 as D (5 bases). The CDR3 has 15 residues. CDR1 SGHTA and CDR2 FQGNSA come from the germline V gene. The V gene lost 1 base and the J gene lost 2 bases, with 12 bases spanning the gap. CDR3 sequence reads: CASSLGFGQAYEQYF. The CDR3 DNA sequence: TGTGCCAGCAGCTTAGGGTTCGGACAAGCCTACGAGCAGTACTTC.

This chain connects TRBV28 to TRBJ2-7; tentatively, D is TRBD2 (5 bases). The germline V gene has CDR1 MDHEN and CDR2 SYDVKM. Trimming took off 5 bases at V and 0 bases at J, with 14 bases between the two ends. This CDR3 has 15 residues. The CDR3 spells CASSGVIGVSYEQYF. The CDR3 nucleotides read TGTGCCAGCAGTGGGGTTATCGGGGTCTCCTACGAGCAGTACTTC.

This clone appeared once. The rearrangement links TRBV5-1 to TRBJ2-1; weak D call: TRBD2 (6 bases). The V and J ends lost 3 bases and 8 bases respectively, with 18 bases between them. The CDR3 extends over 15 amino acids. CDR1 is SGHRS and CDR2 is YFSETQ in the germline V gene. Here the CDR3 DNA reads TGCGCCAGCAGCTGGGGACTCTTAGATAGGGATGAGCAGTTCTTC. Its translation: CASSWGLLDRDEQFF. Variable domain in full (rest from reference TRBV5-1 and TRBJ2-1): KAGVTQTPRYLIKTRGQQVTLSCSPISGHRSVSWYQQTPGQGLQFLFEYFSETQRNKGNFPGRFSGRQFSNSRSEMNVSTLELGDSALYLCASSWGLLDRDEQFFGPGTRLTVL.

The gene calls are TRBV5-4 and TRBJ1-2; a weak D match, TRBD1 (5 bases). Germline lookup yields CDR1 SGHNT and CDR2 YYREEE (reference sequence). The CDR3 runs 13 residues. V was pared by 2 bases and J by 8 bases, with 13 bases between. CDR3 DNA: TGTGCCAGCAGCTTTGACAGTGCCGGCGGCTACACCTTC. This encodes CASSFDSAGGYTF.

This sequence joins TRBV2 and TRBJ1-2, with TRBD1 matching 9 bases. This CDR3 is 14 amino acids long. Germline V gene lookup returns CDR1 SNHLY and CDR2 FYNNEI. V shed 6 bases, J shed 7 bases, and the junction held 9 bases outside the gene matches. CDR3 in DNA: TGTGCCAGCAGGGGACAGGGCTATAGGGTTGGCTACACCTTC. This gives the protein CASRGQGYRVGYTF.

The rearrangement joins TRBV29-1 to TRBJ1-1; D not resolved. Germline lookup yields CDR1 SQVTM and CDR2 ANQGSEA. Trimming removed 3 bases from V and 7 bases from J, with 15 bases in between. This CDR3 region has 13 residues. The CDR3 sequence is CSVEANAGNEAFF. Here the CDR3 DNA reads TGCAGCGTTGAGGCTAATGCGGGCAATGAAGCTTTCTTT. Drawing the rest from reference TRBV29-1 and TRBJ1-1, the complete variable domain is SAVISQKPSRDICQRGTSLTIQCQVDSQVTMMFWYRQQPGQSLTLIATANQGSEATYESGFVIDKFPISRPNLTFSTLTVSNMSPEDSSIYLCSVEANAGNEAFFGQGTRLTVV.

The genes are TRBV2 and TRBJ1-2, with a tentative D call TRBD1 (6 bases). Germline V gene sequence: CDR1 SNHLY, CDR2 FYNNEI. The germline V and J ends were trimmed by 11 bases and 7 bases, with 14 bases remaining between them. CDR3 size: 11 residues. The CDR3 loop is CAGGGTGGYTF. The CDR3 nucleotides are TGTGCCGGGGGCGGAACGGGTGGCTACACCTTC.

This sequence joins TRBV7-9 and TRBJ2-2; 15 positions agree with TRBD2. Losses at the gene ends were 5 bases for V and 10 bases for J; bases not matched to a gene: 14. The length of the CDR3 is 18 residues. Per the germline V gene, CDR1 is SEHNR and CDR2 is FQNEAQ (reference sequence). The CDR3 DNA reads TGTGCCAGCAGCCCGGAGGGACTAGCGGGAGGCCGGGTTGTGGAGCTGTTTTTT. It specifies CASSPEGLAGGRVVELFF. Using reference TRBV7-9 and TRBJ2-2 for the parts outside the CDR3, the full variable domain is DTGVSQNPRHKITKRGQNVTFRCDPISEHNRLYWYRQTLGQGPEFLTYFQNEAQLEKSRLLSDRFSAERPKGSFSTLEIQRTEQGDSAMYLCASSPEGLAGGRVVELFFGEGSRLTVL.